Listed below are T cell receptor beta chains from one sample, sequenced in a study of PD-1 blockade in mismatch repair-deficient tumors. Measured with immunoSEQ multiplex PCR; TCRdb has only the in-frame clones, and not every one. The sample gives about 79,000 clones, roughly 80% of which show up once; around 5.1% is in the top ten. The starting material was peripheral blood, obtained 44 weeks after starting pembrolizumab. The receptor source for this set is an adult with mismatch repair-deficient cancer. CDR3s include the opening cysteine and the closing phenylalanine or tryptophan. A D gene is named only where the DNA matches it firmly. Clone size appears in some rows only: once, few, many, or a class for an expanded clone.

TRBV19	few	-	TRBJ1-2	CASSTTDGRALGGYTF	TGTGCCAGTAGTACGACGGATGGGCGGGCCCTGGGAGGCTACACCTTC
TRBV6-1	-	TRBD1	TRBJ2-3	CASSEGGQGLDTQYF	TGTGCCAGCAGCGAAGGGGGACAGGGCTTAGATACGCAGTATTTT
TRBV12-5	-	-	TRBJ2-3	CASGPGGTDTQYF	TGTGCTAGTGGTCCCGGGGGTACAGATACGCAGTATTTT
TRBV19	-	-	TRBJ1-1	CASSIQGNTEAFF	TGTGCCAGTAGTATCCAAGGGAACACTGAAGCTTTCTTT
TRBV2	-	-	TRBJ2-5	CASSVKETQYF	TGTGCCAGCAGTGTTAAAGAGACCCAGTACTTC
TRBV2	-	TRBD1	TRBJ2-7	CASRGQGAYEQYF	TGTGCCAGCAGAGGACAGGGGGCGTACGAGCAGTACTTC
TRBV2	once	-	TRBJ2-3	CASSEAAWGTKDTQYF	TGTGCCAGCAGTGAAGCGGCGTGGGGGACAAAAGATACGCAGTATTTT
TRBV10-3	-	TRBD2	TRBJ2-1	CAITETSGLNEQFF	TGTGCCATCACAGAAACTAGCGGGTTGAATGAGCAGTTCTTC
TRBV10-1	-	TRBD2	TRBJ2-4	CASRPFSGRAVENIQYF	TGCGCCAGCAGACCTTTTAGCGGGAGGGCCGTAGAAAACATTCAGTACTTC
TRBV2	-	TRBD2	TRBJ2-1	CASKGGEYNEQFF	TGTGCCAGCAAGGGAGGGGAATACAATGAGCAGTTCTTC
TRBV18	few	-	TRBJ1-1	CASSPRLTNTEAFF	TGTGCCAGCTCACCGCGACTCACGAACACTGAAGCTTTCTTT
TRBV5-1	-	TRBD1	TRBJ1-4	CASSPGTATNEKLFF	TGCGCCAGCAGCCCAGGGACAGCAACTAATGAAAAACTGTTTTTT
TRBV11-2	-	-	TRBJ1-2	CASSSPRRTAYGYTF	TGTGCCAGCAGCTCCCCCCGACGGACCGCGTATGGCTACACCTTC
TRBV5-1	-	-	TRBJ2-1	CASSLEAYEQFF	TGCGCCAGCAGCTTGGAGGCCTATGAGCAGTTCTTC
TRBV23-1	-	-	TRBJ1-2	CASSQETLRGDYGYTF	TGCGCCAGCAGCCAAGAGACCCTACGAGGGGACTATGGCTACACCTTC
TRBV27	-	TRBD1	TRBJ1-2	CASSLSGTGGGYGYTF	TGTGCCAGCAGTTTATCAGGGACAGGGGGGGGCTATGGCTACACCTTC
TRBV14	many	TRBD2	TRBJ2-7	CASSQGLAGFGEQYF	TGTGCCAGCAGCCAAGGTCTAGCGGGGTTCGGGGAGCAGTACTTC
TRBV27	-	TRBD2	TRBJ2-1	CASSRGEGYNEQFF	TGTGCCAGCAGTCGCGGGGAGGGATACAATGAGCAGTTCTTC
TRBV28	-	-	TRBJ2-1	CASSSRFFNEQFF	TGTGCCAGCAGTTCCCGGTTCTTCAATGAGCAGTTCTTC
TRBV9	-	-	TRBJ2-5	CASSPSLLGRTQYF	TGTGCCAGCAGCCCTTCCTTACTCGGCAGGACCCAGTACTTC
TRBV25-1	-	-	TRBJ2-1	CASSDVGIGEQFF	TGTGCCAGCAGTGATGTCGGGATTGGTGAGCAGTTCTTC
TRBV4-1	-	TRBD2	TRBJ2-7	CASSQTLAGGSYEQYF	TGCGCCAGCAGCCAAACACTAGCGGGAGGTTCCTACGAGCAGTACTTC
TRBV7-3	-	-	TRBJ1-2	CASSLDSITNYGYTF	TGTGCCAGCAGCTTAGACAGTATCACTAACTATGGCTACACCTTC
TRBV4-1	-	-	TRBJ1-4	CASRTPGNEKLFF	TGCGCCAGCAGAACCCCGGGGAATGAAAAACTGTTTTTT